The next 7 T cell receptor beta chains were all read from a single sample in a study of blood T cell repertoires in COVID-19. Profiled with immunoSEQ multiplex PCR; TCRdb holds only in-frame clones, not every one. The sample holds 60,000 to 75,000 clones, roughly 86% seen once. The specimen was peripheral blood. The origin of the receptors is a man in his sixties with acute or convalescent COVID-19.

The CDR3 DNA sequence: TGTGCCAGCAGTTACCGGCGACAGACAGGGGACGAGCAGTACTTC. Amino acids: CASSYRRQTGDEQYF. This chain connects TRBV6-5 to TRBJ2-7; 8 positions match TRBD1. The V gene's germline CDR1 is MNHEY and CDR2 SVGAGI. J was trimmed by 5 bases and V by 2 bases; bases with no gene match: 8. The CDR3 consists of 15 residues.

The chain couples TRBV11-2 to TRBJ2-3, with 8 bases aligning to TRBD1. CDR3 length: 13 amino acids. Germline CDR1 reads SGHAT; CDR2 reads FQNNGV. Trimming took 8 bases from V and 5 from J; bases not matched to a gene: 6. In nucleotides, the CDR3 is TGTGCCAGCCGACAGGGGTGGGGAGATACGCAGTATTTT. Amino acid sequence: CASRQGWGDTQYF.

The chain is built from TRBV14 and TRBJ2-3; 10 bases match TRBD2. Unmatched junction bases numbered 11, after V lost 0 bases and J lost 2 bases. In germline, CDR1 is SGHDN, CDR2 FVKESK. This CDR3 region has 19 residues. This CDR3 is CASSQDGPSGGSFTDTQYF. The CDR3, as DNA: TGTGCCAGCAGCCAAGATGGCCCTAGCGGGGGATCCTTCACAGATACGCAGTATTTT.

The J gene is TRBJ2-5, the V gene TRBV11-2; 7 positions agree with TRBD1. The length of the CDR3 is 12 residues. Trimming removed 5 bases from V and 4 bases from J; junction bases left unmatched: 1. Germline-derived CDR1 and CDR2 are SGHAT and FQNNGV. CDR3 loop: CASSRDRETQYF. The CDR3 nucleotides are TGTGCCAGCAGCCGGGACAGAGAGACCCAGTACTTC. Variable domain in full (rest from reference TRBV11-2 and TRBJ2-5): EAGVAQSPRYKIIEKRQSVAFWCNPISGHATLYWYQQILGQGPKLLIQFQNNGVVDDSQLPKDRFSAERLKGVDSTLKIQPAKLEDSAVYLCASSRDRETQYFGPGTRLLVL.

The rearrangement links TRBV7-2 to TRBJ2-4; 16 bases match TRBD2. The germline CDR1 and CDR2 sequences are SGHTA and FQGNSA. The V and J ends lost 5 bases and 1 base, in that order; junction bases with no gene match: 8. The CDR3 consists of 19 residues. The DNA for the CDR3 is TGTGCCAGCAGCGGACCGGGACTAGCGGGGGGGTTTGCCAAAAACATTCAGTACTTC. Translating it yields CASSGPGLAGGFAKNIQYF.

This clone appeared a single time. The V and J genes are TRBV4-2 and TRBJ1-1, with a tentative D call TRBD1 (6 bases). Germline values: CDR1 LGHNA, CDR2 YNFKEQ. CDR3 size: 14 residues. V was cut by 3 bases and J by 4 bases, with 12 bases left in between. The DNA of the CDR3 is TGTGCCAGCAGCCAGGTACAGGGTAGCACTGAAGCTTTCTTT. Its translation: CASSQVQGSTEAFF.

The rearrangement uses TRBV7-8 and TRBJ1-1; a possible D gene is TRBD1 (6 bases). With 7 bases removed from V and 4 bases from J, the gap between germline ends came to 19 bases. CDR3 size: 15 residues. Germline CDR1 and CDR2: SGHVS and FQNEAQ. CDR3 protein: CASTKGGQGGTEAFF. The CDR3 DNA follows: TGTGCCAGCACCAAGGGGGGGCAGGGAGGCACTGAAGCTTTCTTT.